The sequence of this TCR beta chain was determined in a study of beta chain features in type 1 diabetes. This clone was counted a few times. Its antigen is still unknown. Trimming left V 2 bases short and J 2 bases short, with 10 bases between. The germline V gene encodes CDR1 GTSNPN and CDR2 SVGIG (reference sequence). The CDR3 contains 14 residues. Study-wide results and caveats: When Type 1 diabetes patients were examined, their TCRB CDR3s proved moderately but significantly shorter in all four CD4+ subsets.

Reverse transcribing all isolated RNA meant expressed TCRB transcripts were sequenced. Using immunoSEQ multiplex PCR, the repertoire was profiled, and TCRdb retains in-frame clones only, with some absent. The sample has about 710,000 clones, around an eighth seen once. The TCR was taken from a man aged 18 to 29 with type 1 diabetes. Material for sequencing was naive CD4+ T cells from blood. This chain links TRBV30 with TRBJ1-5; no definite D call. CDR3: CAWSLRDGNQPQHF. DNA for the CDR3: TGTGCCTGGAGTCTTAGGGATGGCAATCAGCCCCAGCATTTT.